Below, 19 T cell receptor beta chains from the same sample are listed, as sequenced in a study of blood T cell repertoires in COVID-19. Libraries were prepared by immunoSEQ multiplex PCR; TCRdb keeps only in-frame clonotypes and omits some of them. The sample shows fewer than 250,000 clones, 65% to 85% of them seen only once. Sequenced: PBMCs or T cells enriched from blood (not recorded which). These receptor sequences come from a woman between 25 and 40 years old who had been exposed to COVID-19.

The chain has TRBV29-1 and TRBJ1-1, with D unclear. The germline V gene encodes CDR1 SQVTM and CDR2 ANQGSEA. The CDR3 is made up of 11 amino acids. Trimming stripped 2 bases from V and 4 bases from J, with 5 bases between. The CDR3 DNA sequence: TGCAGCGTTGAACTAGGCACTGAAGCTTTCTTT. This encodes CSVELGTEAFF.

V and J are TRBV4-2 and TRBJ2-2, with 9 bases matching TRBD2. The CDR3 has 15 amino acids. CDR1 LGHNA and CDR2 YNFKEQ come from the germline V gene. V shed 3 bases and J 4 bases; nucleotides not matched to a gene: 3. CDR3 DNA sequence: TGTGCCAGCAGCCAGCGGGGGGGGACCACCGGGGAGCTGTTTTTT. As protein: CASSQRGGTTGELFF.

V usage is TRBV19 and J usage is TRBJ2-1, with D possibly being TRBD2 (7 bases). The CDR3 runs to 16 residues. The ends were cut back, 5 bases at V and 0 bases at J, with 14 bases in the middle. Germline lookup yields CDR1 LNHDA and CDR2 SQIVND (reference sequence). CDR3 region: CASSARGGRSYNEQFF. CDR3 DNA: TGTGCCAGTAGTGCCCGCGGGGGCCGCTCCTACAATGAGCAGTTCTTC.

The gene calls are TRBV13 and TRBJ1-1; unclear D gene. The V and J ends lost 0 bases and 5 bases respectively, with 7 bases between them. Per the germline V gene, CDR1 is PRHDT and CDR2 is FYEKMQ (reference sequence). The CDR3 extends over 13 amino acids. DNA for the CDR3: TGTGCCAGCAGCTTAGGGGAGGGTACTGAAGCTTTCTTT. It is translated as CASSLGEGTEAFF.

V usage is TRBV9 and J usage is TRBJ2-3; 11 bases are shared with TRBD2. This CDR3 has 17 amino acids. CDR1 and CDR2 (germline): SGDLS, YYNGEE. The junction had 6 bases not matched to a gene; V was cut back by 2 bases and J by 1 base. The CDR3 bases are TGTGCCAGCAGCGTTAGCGGGGGGGCCCTGGGCACAGATACGCAGTATTTT. It translates to CASSVSGGALGTDTQYF.

CDR3 sequence (DNA): TGTGCCAGCAGCCAACGGCAGGGGGATCAGCCCCAGCATTTT. This encodes CASSQRQGDQPQHF. The chain combines TRBV7-3 with TRBJ1-5; 7 bases fit TRBD1. V shed 5 bases, J shed 5 bases, and the junction held 6 bases outside the gene matches. Germline V gene lookup returns CDR1 SGHTA and CDR2 FQGTGA. The CDR3 extends over 14 amino acids.

Here the CDR3 DNA reads TGTGCCAGCAGCTTAGTCGGGGGTGGCTACACCTTC. As protein: CASSLVGGGYTF. The rearrangement links TRBV13 to TRBJ1-2; tentative D call: TRBD1 (5 bases). Germline V gene sequence: CDR1 PRHDT, CDR2 FYEKMQ (reference sequence). V was pared by 1 base and J by 7 bases, with 7 bases between. The CDR3 runs to 12 residues.

This chain connects TRBV9 to TRBJ2-1; 8 bases match TRBD2. With V trimmed by 0 bases and J by 5 bases, 10 bases remained unmatched. Germline-derived CDR1 and CDR2 are SGDLS and YYNGEE. CDR3 length: 17 residues. The CDR3 sequence: CASSVAGSSGPNNEQFF. The CDR3 DNA reads TGTGCCAGCAGCGTAGCTGGGTCTAGCGGGCCCAACAATGAGCAGTTCTTC.

The chain combines TRBV6-5 with TRBJ2-7, with D perhaps TRBD2 (5 bases). CDR1 and CDR2 (germline): MNHEY, SVGAGI. The CDR3 consists of 13 residues. Trimming shortened V by 6 bases and J by 7 bases, and 16 bases separated the two germline ends. CDR3 DNA: TGTGCCAGCAGCCCCGCCTCCCGGGGAGAGCAGTACTTC. Protein sequence: CASSPASRGEQYF.

This clone was counted between two and nine times. The chain's CDR3 is CASSQAAGESHEQYF. Written as DNA, the CDR3 is TGCGCCAGCAGCCAAGCGGCAGGGGAATCACACGAGCAGTACTTC. The chain is built from TRBV4-1 and TRBJ2-7; weak D call: TRBD1 (6 bases). V lost 1 base to trimming and J lost 5 bases, with 15 bases between them. Germline-derived CDR1 and CDR2 are MGHRA and YSYEKL. CDR3 length: 15 amino acids.

The chain has TRBV18 and TRBJ1-4; no clear D gene. Between the trimmed V and J ends, which lost 1 base and 3 bases, there was a span of 12 bases. CDR1 is KGHSH and CDR2 is LQKENI in the germline V gene. This CDR3 is built from 16 residues. The CDR3 DNA reads TGTGCCAGCTCACCACTCGTGGCAGCGTCTAATGAAAAACTGTTTTTT. Protein sequence: CASSPLVAASNEKLFF.

CDR3 DNA sequence: TGCGCCAGCAGCTTGATGGGGGCGCGGGATCAGCCCCAGCATTTT. Protein: CASSLMGARDQPQHF. J is TRBJ1-5 and V is TRBV5-1, with D possibly TRBD1 on 6 matching bases. The CDR3 is 15 residues long. Trimming pared 1 base from V and 5 bases from J, leaving 13 bases between. Germline CDR1 and CDR2: SGHRS and YFSETQ. Based on the CDR3 plus reference TRBV5-1 and TRBJ1-5, the full variable domain is KAGVTQTPRYLIKTRGQQVTLSCSPISGHRSVSWYQQTPGQGLQFLFEYFSETQRNKGNFPGRFSGRQFSNSRSEMNVSTLELGDSALYLCASSLMGARDQPQHFGDGTRLSIL.

The V gene is TRBV27, the J gene TRBJ2-7; D unresolved. Deletions cut 2 bases from V and 1 base from J, with 9 bases between. This CDR3 contains 14 residues. Germline loops: CDR1 MNHEY, CDR2 SMNVEV (reference sequence). CDR3 residues: CASSLGLQSYEQYF. As DNA, the CDR3 is TGTGCCAGCAGTTTAGGGCTCCAGTCCTACGAGCAGTACTTC.

V and J are TRBV5-1 and TRBJ2-7, with D unresolved. The CDR3 contains 12 residues. The germline V gene has CDR1 SGHRS and CDR2 YFSETQ. Trimming shortened V by 4 bases and J by 3 bases, and 8 bases separated the two germline ends. CDR3: CASSQSGYEQYF. The CDR3 DNA reads TGCGCCAGCAGCCAGTCAGGCTACGAGCAGTACTTC.

This clone occurred once. A much more abundant neighbour one base away suggests this may be a read error. This sequence joins TRBV7-2 and TRBJ1-1; no clear D gene. V was pared by 2 bases and J by 1 base, with 5 bases between. The germline V gene has CDR1 SGHTA and CDR2 FQGNSA. The CDR3 runs 13 residues. In DNA, the CDR3 is TGTGCCAGCAGCTTATACAGGAACACTGAAGCTTTCTTT. Its protein is CASSLYRNTEAFF.

This chain joins TRBV3-1 (or the pseudogene TRBV3-2) and TRBJ2-1, with D tentatively TRBD1 (5 bases). The germline V gene has CDR1 LGHDT and CDR2 YNNKEL (reference sequence). CDR3 length: 15 residues. The V end was cut by 1 base, the J end by 8 bases, with 15 bases between. CDR3 DNA: TGTGCCAGCAGCCAAGCGAGGCAGGGTTGGGATGAGCAGTTCTTC. This sequence encodes CASSQARQGWDEQFF.

The chain carries TRBV3-1 (or the pseudogene TRBV3-2) and TRBJ1-1; D gene unclear. CDR1 LGHDT and CDR2 YNNKEL come from the germline V gene (reference sequence). The length of the CDR3 is 15 residues. Trimming stripped 0 bases from V and 1 base from J, with 9 bases between. CDR3 amino acids: CASSQDMTPNTEAFF. The DNA for the CDR3 is TGTGCCAGCAGCCAAGATATGACACCGAACACTGAAGCTTTCTTT.

The J gene is TRBJ1-1, the V gene TRBV11-2; 12 bases match TRBD1. Looked up from germline, CDR1 is SGHAT and CDR2 is FQNNGV. This CDR3 has 17 amino acids. The junction had 8 bases not matched to a gene; V was cut back by 5 bases and J by 1 base. CDR3 in amino acids: CASSIPWDRGPNTEAFF. CDR3 nucleotides: TGTGCCAGCAGCATCCCTTGGGACAGGGGGCCGAACACTGAAGCTTTCTTT.

V usage is TRBV5-4 and J usage is TRBJ1-1, with D possibly TRBD1 on 5 matching bases. This CDR3 comprises 14 residues. CDR1 and CDR2 (germline): SGHNT, YYREEE (reference sequence). V lost 5 bases and J lost 1, with 12 bases in between. The CDR3 protein is CASRTGEGNTEAFF. CDR3 coding DNA: TGTGCCAGCAGAACGGGGGAGGGGAACACTGAAGCTTTCTTT.